Listed here is a single T cell receptor (beta chain). The antigen remains unidentified. Germline V gives CDR1 SNHLY, CDR2 FYNNEI. This CDR3 is 9 amino acids long. The ends were cut back, 11 bases at V and 5 bases at J, with 6 bases in the middle. The treatment is: oral pan-JAK inhibitor, 5-10 mg twice daily. This sample is part of a study of CD8+ T cells in alopecia areata. Looking at the study overall: Patients in the treated group were given tofacitinib by mouth, 5 to 10 mg twice a day.

The authors extracted RNA and reverse transcribed it into cDNA as the sequencing template. TCRdb's copy holds only in-frame clones and misses some; the assay was immunoSEQ multiplex PCR. The data contain roughly 200,000 clones, roughly 44% of them singletons. Study conclusions and caveats: Scalp clonality decreased significantly with tofacitinib, and so did expanded CD8+ clones among the top 100. Sequencing of scalp samples also includes resident alphabeta T cells from normal skin.

Material: CD4+ T cells sorted from blood, obtained around week 36, from a patient treated with tofacitinib. This clonotype originated in a human donor with alopecia areata. This rearrangement joins TRBV2 to TRBJ2-5; a possible D gene is TRBD2 (5 bases). DNA for the CDR3: TGTGCCCGGAGGGAGACCCAGTACTTC. Amino acids: CARRETQYF.